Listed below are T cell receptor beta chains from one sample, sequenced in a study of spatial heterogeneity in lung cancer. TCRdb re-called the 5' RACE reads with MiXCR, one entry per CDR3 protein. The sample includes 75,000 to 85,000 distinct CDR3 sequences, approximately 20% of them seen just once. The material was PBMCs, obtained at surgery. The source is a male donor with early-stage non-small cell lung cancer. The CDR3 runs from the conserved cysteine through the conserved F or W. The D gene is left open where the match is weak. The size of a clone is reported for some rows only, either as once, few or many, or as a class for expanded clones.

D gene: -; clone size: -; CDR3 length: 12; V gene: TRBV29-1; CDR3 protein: CSVWVSEETQYF
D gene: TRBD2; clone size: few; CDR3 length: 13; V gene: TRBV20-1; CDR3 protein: CSARGSGNGELFF
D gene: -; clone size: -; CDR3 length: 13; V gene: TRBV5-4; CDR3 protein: CASSLGGPGELFF
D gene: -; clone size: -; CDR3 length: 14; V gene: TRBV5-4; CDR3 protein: CASSLSTTSNVGFF
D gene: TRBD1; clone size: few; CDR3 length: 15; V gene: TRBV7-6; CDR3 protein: CASSLAGQTNEKLFF
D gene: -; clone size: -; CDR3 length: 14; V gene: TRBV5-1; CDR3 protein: CASSLGLSPLEQYF
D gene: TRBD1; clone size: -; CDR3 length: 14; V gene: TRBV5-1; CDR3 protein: CASSYGQGNYGYTF
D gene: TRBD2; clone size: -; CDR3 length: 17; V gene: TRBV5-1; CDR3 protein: CASSLGTSGGSYNEQFF
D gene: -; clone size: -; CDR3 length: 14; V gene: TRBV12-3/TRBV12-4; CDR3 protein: CASRLTGSQETQYF
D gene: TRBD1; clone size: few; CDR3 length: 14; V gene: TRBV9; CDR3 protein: CASSVTGMDYGYTF
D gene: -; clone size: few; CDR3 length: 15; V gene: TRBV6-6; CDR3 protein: CASSRQMPSTDTQYF
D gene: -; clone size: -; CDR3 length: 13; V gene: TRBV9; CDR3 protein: CASSEGYWDTQYF
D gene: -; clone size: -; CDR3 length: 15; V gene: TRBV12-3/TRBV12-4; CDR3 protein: CASSLTGKSYNEQFF